Listed below are T cell receptor beta chains from one sample, sequenced in a study of shared clonotypes between healthy human individuals. The protocol was immunoSEQ multiplex PCR, while the TCRdb copy is restricted to in-frame clones and leaves out a portion. Of 2.3 million or so clones in the sample, 85% to 95% were seen once. Sequencing used naive CD4+ T cells from PBMCs. The receptor set was obtained from a man younger than 30 in good health. Some clones in this sample may be carry-over from other donors' samples. CDR3s include the opening cysteine and the closing phenylalanine or tryptophan. The D gene is left open where the match is weak. Part of the rows lack a size; the others show once, few, many or a class for expanded clones.

j_call | v_call | d_call | clone_size | cdr3_aa | cdr3_nt
TRBJ2-7 | TRBV6-1 | - | - | CASTLRGDGYYEQYF | TGTGCCAGCACCCTAAGAGGGGACGGTTACTACGAGCAGTACTTC
TRBJ2-1 | TRBV5-5 | - | - | CASSLVPVNEQFF | TGTGCCAGCAGCTTGGTCCCGGTCAATGAGCAGTTCTTC
TRBJ1-2 | TRBV20-1 | - | - | CSARDRYGYTF | TGCAGTGCTAGAGACAGATATGGCTACACCTTC
TRBJ2-1 | TRBV9 | TRBD2 | - | CASSVDLAGEYNEQFF | TGTGCCAGCAGCGTGGATTTAGCGGGAGAGTACAATGAGCAGTTCTTC
TRBJ2-2 | TRBV6-5 | - | - | CASRISASSTGELFF | TGTGCCAGCAGAATCTCGGCGTCAAGCACCGGGGAGCTGTTTTTT
TRBJ1-1 | TRBV30 | - | - | CAWSVGGQAFF | TGTGCCTGGAGTGTGGGAGGTCAAGCTTTCTTT
TRBJ2-3 | TRBV5-1 | - | - | CASSLEGADTQYF | TGCGCCAGCAGCTTGGAGGGGGCAGATACGCAGTATTTT
TRBJ2-1 | TRBV7-9 | TRBD2 | - | CASSLRDRLAGGNEQFF | TGTGCCAGCAGCTTAAGGGACCGGCTAGCGGGAGGGAATGAGCAGTTCTTC
TRBJ2-7 | TRBV7-8 | - | - | CASSPEGWSYEQYF | TGTGCCAGCAGCCCCGAGGGTTGGTCCTACGAGCAGTACTTC
TRBJ1-1 | TRBV5-4 | - | few | CASSLGQLYTEAFF | TGTGCCAGCAGCTTGGGACAGCTATACACTGAAGCTTTCTTT
TRBJ2-7 | TRBV19 | - | - | CASSIALGNYYEQYF | TGTGCCAGTAGTATAGCTCTCGGCAACTACTACGAGCAGTACTTC
TRBJ2-1 | TRBV18 | TRBD2 | - | CASTDSGPSYNEQFF | TGTGCCAGCACCGATAGCGGGCCATCCTACAATGAGCAGTTCTTC
TRBJ1-4 | TRBV5-1 | - | - | CASSLTGLGNEKLFF | TGCGCCAGCAGCTTGACGGGACTAGGAAATGAAAAACTGTTTTTT
TRBJ1-5 | TRBV29-1 | - | once | CSVVLDRNSNQPQHF | TGCAGCGTTGTTTTAGACAGGAATAGCAATCAGCCCCAGCATTTT
TRBJ2-3 | TRBV13 | TRBD1 | once | CASSSRQGADTQYF | TGTGCCAGCAGCTCCCGACAGGGGGCAGATACGCAGTATTTT
TRBJ2-2 | TRBV2 | - | - | CASSELPPSANTGELFF | TGTGCCAGCAGTGAACTTCCCCCTAGCGCGAACACCGGGGAGCTGTTTTTT
TRBJ2-1 | TRBV5-6 | TRBD2 | - | CASSLGSSGFYEQFF | TGTGCCAGCAGCTTGGGGTCTAGCGGATTTTATGAGCAGTTCTTC
TRBJ2-1 | TRBV7-2 | - | - | CASSLDRNNEQFF | TGTGCCAGCAGCTTGGACAGAAACAATGAGCAGTTCTTC
TRBJ2-1 | TRBV5-1 | - | - | CASTPRVSADNEQFF | TGCGCCAGCACCCCCCGGGTTAGCGCTGACAATGAGCAGTTCTTC
TRBJ2-3 | TRBV7-3 | - | - | CASSFRDGSTDTQYF | TGTGCCAGCAGCTTCCGGGACGGTAGCACAGATACGCAGTATTTT
TRBJ1-2 | TRBV18 | TRBD1 | - | CASSRQGTGVDYGYTF | TGTGCCAGCTCTCGACAAGGGACAGGGGTAGACTATGGCTACACCTTC
TRBJ2-7 | TRBV5-1 | TRBD1 | once | CASSLARNRGQGEQYF | TGCGCCAGCAGCTTGGCCCGAAACAGGGGACAAGGGGAGCAGTACTTC
TRBJ1-1 | TRBV2 | - | - | CASSRFGTGNTEAFF | TGTGCCAGCAGCCGGTTCGGGACGGGGAACACTGAAGCTTTCTTT
TRBJ2-7 | TRBV9 | TRBD2 | - | CASSAGLAGGRHEQYF | TGTGCCAGCAGCGCCGGACTAGCGGGAGGCCGTCACGAGCAGTACTTC
TRBJ1-1 | TRBV2 | - | - | CASRTRSGVLNTEAFF | TGTGCCAGCAGAACAAGATCAGGGGTCTTAAACACTGAAGCTTTCTTT
TRBJ2-3 | TRBV5-4 | TRBD2 | - | CASKTTSGGSTDTQYF | TGTGCCAGCAAAACAACAAGCGGGGGTAGCACAGATACGCAGTATTTT
TRBJ2-4 | TRBV5-6 | - | few | CASSLQGSKNIQYF | TGTGCCAGCAGCCTGCAGGGGTCCAAAAACATTCAGTACTTC
TRBJ2-3 | TRBV30 | - | - | CAWSSDYTTDTQYF | TGTGCCTGGAGTTCAGACTACACAACAGATACGCAGTATTTT
TRBJ2-5 | TRBV30 | - | - | CAWSTRGETQYF | TGTGCCTGGAGTACCCGGGGAGAGACCCAGTACTTC
TRBJ2-3 | TRBV30 | - | - | CAWSNGLTDTQYF | TGTGCCTGGAGTAACGGCCTCACAGATACGCAGTATTTT
TRBJ1-5 | TRBV28 | - | few | CASSLVSGEEEPQHF | TGTGCCAGCAGCCTGGTATCAGGGGAGGAAGAGCCCCAGCATTTT
TRBJ2-1 | TRBV7-3 | TRBD1 | - | CASSPGTGVNEQFF | TGTGCCAGCAGCCCCGGGACAGGAGTCAATGAGCAGTTCTTC
TRBJ2-3 | TRBV10-3 | - | - | CAAGTDTDTQYF | TGTGCCGCGGGGACAGACACAGATACGCAGTATTTT
TRBJ2-1 | TRBV5-4 | - | - | CASSSGTRGRGNEQFF | TGTGCCAGCAGCTCCGGAACTAGGGGGAGGGGGAATGAGCAGTTCTTC
TRBJ1-1 | TRBV5-8 | TRBD1 | - | CASSSHRGENTEAFF | TGTGCCAGCAGCTCACACAGGGGCGAGAACACTGAAGCTTTCTTT
TRBJ2-2 | TRBV12-5 | - | - | CASGPDVANTGELFF | TGTGCTAGTGGTCCCGACGTAGCGAACACCGGGGAGCTGTTTTTT
TRBJ1-2 | TRBV6-6 | - | - | CASNTGQALAHGYTF | TGTGCCAGCAACACCGGACAAGCCTTGGCTCATGGCTACACCTTC
TRBJ1-5 | TRBV6-5 | - | - | CASRLRPGQPQHF | TGTGCCAGCAGACTACGCCCAGGTCAGCCCCAGCATTTT
TRBJ2-7 | TRBV5-1 | - | few | CASSLESVGHEQYF | TGCGCCAGCAGCTTGGAATCGGTTGGCCACGAGCAGTACTTC
TRBJ2-7 | TRBV5-1 | TRBD2 | - | CASSLRFTSGPYEQYF | TGCGCCAGCAGCTTGCGTTTCACTAGCGGACCCTACGAGCAGTACTTC
TRBJ1-1 | TRBV5-1 | - | - | CASSLDWDTEAFF | TGCGCCAGCAGCTTGGACTGGGACACTGAAGCTTTCTTT
TRBJ1-2 | TRBV10-3 | TRBD1 | once | CAISLDRVDGYTF | TGTGCCATCAGCTTAGACAGGGTTGATGGCTACACCTTC
TRBJ1-3 | TRBV7-2 | TRBD1 | - | CASSVGQGLLGSSGNTIYF | TGTGCCAGCAGCGTGGGACAGGGGCTCTTAGGGAGCTCTGGAAACACCATATATTTT
TRBJ2-7 | TRBV15 | - | - | CATSNGPSYEQYF | TGTGCCACCAGCAACGGGCCTTCCTACGAGCAGTACTTC
TRBJ1-2 | TRBV5-1 | TRBD1 | - | CASSFDRGNYGYTF | TGCGCCAGCAGCTTCGACAGGGGTAACTATGGCTACACCTTC
TRBJ2-7 | TRBV10-3 | TRBD1 | - | CAITGDRESHEQYF | TGTGCCATCACCGGGGACAGGGAAAGCCACGAGCAGTACTTC
TRBJ2-1 | TRBV20-1 | - | - | CSARDRIEQFF | TGCAGTGCTAGAGATCGGATTGAGCAGTTCTTC
TRBJ1-4 | TRBV10-1 | - | - | CASSESTLDATNEKLFF | TGCGCCAGCAGTGAGTCGACTCTTGATGCAACTAATGAAAAACTGTTTTTT
TRBJ2-7 | TRBV18 | - | - | CASSTFVPPYEQYF | TGTGCCAGCTCAACGTTCGTCCCACCCTACGAGCAGTACTTC
TRBJ2-7 | TRBV28 | - | - | CASSAGVYERQYF | TGTGCCAGCAGTGCAGGAGTCTACGAGAGGCAGTACTTC
TRBJ1-2 | TRBV9 | - | - | CASSVEEGYGYTF | TGTGCCAGCAGCGTAGAAGAGGGCTATGGCTACACCTTC
TRBJ2-7 | TRBV23-1 | - | - | CASSPDGAYEQYF | TGCGCCAGCAGTCCAGACGGAGCCTACGAGCAGTACTTC
TRBJ2-1 | TRBV5-1 | TRBD2 | - | CASSGLAGGPDEQFF | TGCGCCAGCAGCGGGCTAGCGGGAGGGCCGGATGAGCAGTTCTTC
TRBJ2-1 | TRBV7-2 | TRBD2 | - | CASSLIDGLVLNEQFF | TGTGCCAGCAGCTTAATTGATGGACTAGTTCTCAATGAGCAGTTCTTC
TRBJ2-7 | TRBV11-2 | TRBD1 | - | CASRAWAGGSEQYF | TGTGCCAGCAGGGCGTGGGCAGGGGGTTCCGAGCAGTACTTC
TRBJ1-2 | TRBV19 | - | few | CAGWKRTGYTF | TGTGCCGGATGGAAGCGGACGGGCTACACCTTC
TRBJ2-7 | TRBV6-1 | - | - | CASSGSGIPYEQYF | TGTGCCAGCAGTGGTTCAGGGATACCCTACGAGCAGTACTTC
TRBJ1-1 | TRBV2 | - | few | CASSEGVNTEAFF | TGTGCCAGCAGTGAGGGAGTGAACACTGAAGCTTTCTTT